This is a list of T cell receptor beta chains from one sample in a study of cytotoxic CD8 clonotypes in ibrutinib-treated CLL. Clones were sequenced by immunoSEQ multiplex PCR, and TCRdb holds only the in-frame ones, with some missing. Of over 150,000 clones in the sample, more than 65% were seen once. The material sequenced was PBMCs, taken after 12 months of ibrutinib treatment. The receptors were sampled from a human donor with chronic lymphocytic leukemia. Both conserved end residues are part of each CDR3.

V	J	CDR3
TRBV6-6	TRBJ2-7	CASSTSGSVSYEQYF
TRBV29-1	TRBJ2-5	CSVVAGVGETQYF
TRBV7-2	TRBJ1-5	CASSLPDAYFNQPQHF
TRBV28	TRBJ1-1	CASSSIMNTEAFF
TRBV6-5	TRBJ1-2	CASSYYRGNYGYTF
TRBV18	TRBJ2-5	CASSPGGPETQYF
TRBV28	TRBJ2-7	CASSLLDRFAYEQYF
TRBV5-1	TRBJ1-1	CASTEQVTNTEAFF
TRBV6-5	TRBJ2-7	CASSRRLAGAHEQYF
TRBV20-1	TRBJ2-5	CSVQVQETQYF
TRBV7-3	TRBJ2-1	CASSLDRRGNGNEQFF
TRBV27	TRBJ2-1	CASSPPLSGGANEQFF
TRBV28	TRBJ1-2	CASTTSGGPNYGYTF